This is a list of T cell receptor beta chains from one sample in a study of beta chain features in type 1 diabetes. The repertoire was sequenced with immunoSEQ multiplex PCR; TCRdb's copy has only in-frame clones and lacks some. The sample includes about 930,000 clones, roughly 15% of them seen just once. Sequenced sample: naive CD4+ T cells from blood. The receptors were gathered from a woman aged 18-30 years in good health. Both conserved end residues are part of each CDR3. The D gene is left open where the match is weak. Size tells how often a clone was seen (once, few, many) or the class of an expanded clone, and some rows leave it out.

v_gene	abundance	j_gene	d_gene	CDR3nt	CDR3aa
TRBV28	few	TRBJ1-1	TRBD1	TGTGCCAGCAGTCCGGGACAGGGGACCACTGAAGCTTTCTTT	CASSPGQGTTEAFF
TRBV5-4	few	TRBJ2-3	-	TGTGCCAGCAGCCCTCGTGCCGGGACACTTACCACGCAGTATTTT	CASSPRAGTLTTQYF
TRBV6-6	-	TRBJ1-4	-	TGTGCCAGCAGTTACTCCTACATGGCGGAAAAACTGTTTTTT	CASSYSYMAEKLFF
TRBV18	few	TRBJ2-7	TRBD2	TGTGCCAGCTCACCACTCGGGAGCGTGGCGACGGGAGGGCCAACTGAGCAGTACTTC	CASSPLGSVATGGPTEQYF
TRBV7-6	-	TRBJ2-1	-	TGTGCCAGCAGCCCCGACTGGCGGAGTTCTTACAATGAGCAGTTCTTC	CASSPDWRSSYNEQFF
TRBV7-8	-	TRBJ2-1	-	TGTGCCAGCAGCTTAGGGGGGGGCTCGGCCTACAATGAGCAGTTCTTC	CASSLGGGSAYNEQFF
TRBV7-2	few	TRBJ2-3	-	TGTGCCAGCAGCTTACTTACCATTGGCATCGGCCATACGCAGTATTTT	CASSLLTIGIGHTQYF
TRBV5-4	-	TRBJ2-5	-	TGTGCCAGCAGTCAGGAATCCGAGAGAGCCCAGTACTTC	CASSQESERAQYF
TRBV7-2	-	TRBJ2-3	-	TGTGCCAGCAGCACAAGCACAGATACGCAGTATTTT	CASSTSTDTQYF
TRBV7-2	-	TRBJ2-1	-	TGTGCCAGCAGCTTCTCAGCGGATGAGCAGTTCTTC	CASSFSADEQFF
TRBV4-1	few	TRBJ2-3	TRBD2	TGCGCCAGCAGCCAGGGAGGAGCGGGACCGGATACGCAGTATTTT	CASSQGGAGPDTQYF
TRBV18	-	TRBJ2-7	-	TGTGCCAGCTCACCACCGGTCGGGTTTTCCCACGAGCAGTACTTC	CASSPPVGFSHEQYF
TRBV28	few	TRBJ2-5	TRBD1	TGTGCCAGCAGAGATGGACAGGGGGAGACCCAGTACTTC	CASRDGQGETQYF
TRBV7-9	few	TRBJ1-4	-	TGTGCCAGCAGCTTATCAGAATCTAATGAAAAACTGTTTTTT	CASSLSESNEKLFF
TRBV18	-	TRBJ2-2	-	TGCGCCAGCTCACCTTGGCAGGGCGTCGGGGAGCTGTTTTTT	CASSPWQGVGELFF
TRBV19	-	TRBJ2-2	TRBD2	TGTGCCAGTAGTATGAGAACTAGCGGCACCGGGGAGCTGTTTTTT	CASSMRTSGTGELFF
TRBV27	-	TRBJ1-1	-	TGTGCCAGCAGACTTCACAGGGCGGAGAACACTGAAGCTTTCTTT	CASRLHRAENTEAFF
TRBV18	-	TRBJ2-7	-	TGTGCCAGCTCACCAGTAGACAGGACCTACGAGCAGTACTTC	CASSPVDRTYEQYF
TRBV18	-	TRBJ2-1	-	TGTGCCAGCTCACCGGGGAGCGGAAACTACAATGAGCAGTTCTTC	CASSPGSGNYNEQFF
TRBV6-5	few	TRBJ2-1	-	TGTGCCAGCAGTCGACAGAGGACCTACAATGAGCAGTTCTTC	CASSRQRTYNEQFF
TRBV25-1	few	TRBJ2-7	-	TGTGCCAGCAGTGAACCGGGGGCGGGCGAGCAGTACTTC	CASSEPGAGEQYF
TRBV4-1	-	TRBJ2-3	-	TGCGCCAGCAGCCGACTGGGTGATACGCAGTATTTT	CASSRLGDTQYF